This T cell receptor (beta chain) was captured by sequencing in a study of technical replicates of blood from a handful of donors. The J segment lost 7 bases and the V segment lost 4 bases, leaving 7 bases of the junction unmatched. The CDR3 totals 15 residues. Per germline, CDR1 SGHKS and CDR2 YYEKEE (reference sequence). Method: immunoSEQ multiplex PCR; TCRdb's copy keeps in-frame clones and lacks some. The sample holds tens of thousands of clones, roughly 94% seen once. V and J are TRBV5-5 and TRBJ2-1, with TRBD2 identical over 11 bases. Sequencing was done on a sample of T cells isolated from PBMCs. This receptor was identified in a human donor in good health. In nucleotides, the CDR3 is TGTGCCAGCAGCATACTAGCGGGAGCGTTAAATGAGCAGTTCTTC. This codes for CASSILAGALNEQFF.